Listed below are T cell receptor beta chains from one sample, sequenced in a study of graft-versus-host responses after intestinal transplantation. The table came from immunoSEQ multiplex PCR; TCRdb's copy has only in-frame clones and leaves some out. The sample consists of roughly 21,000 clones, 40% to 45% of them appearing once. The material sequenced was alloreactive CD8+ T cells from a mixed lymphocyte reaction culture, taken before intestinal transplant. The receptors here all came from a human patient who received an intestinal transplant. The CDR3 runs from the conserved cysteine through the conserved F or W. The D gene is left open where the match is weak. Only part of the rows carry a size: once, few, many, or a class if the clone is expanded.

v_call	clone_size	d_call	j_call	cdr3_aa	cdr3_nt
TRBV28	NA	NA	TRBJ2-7	CASSLGYEQYF	TGTGCCAGCAGTTTAGGATACGAGCAGTACTTC
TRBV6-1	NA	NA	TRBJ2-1	CASGGRNEQFF	TGTGCCAGTGGAGGGCGGAATGAGCAGTTCTTC
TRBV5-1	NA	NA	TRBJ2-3	CASSLVSGKSDTQYF	TGCGCCAGCAGCTTGGTATCAGGGAAGTCAGATACGCAGTATTTT
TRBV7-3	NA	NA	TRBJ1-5	CASSFMDSNQPQHF	TGTGCCAGCAGCTTCATGGATAGCAATCAGCCCCAGCATTTT
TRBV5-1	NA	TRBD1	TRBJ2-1	CASSSGQGGNEQFF	TGCGCCAGCAGCTCGGGACAGGGGGGGAATGAGCAGTTCTTC
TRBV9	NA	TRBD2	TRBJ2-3	CASSVTGTTSIDTQYF	TGTGCCAGCAGCGTTACCGGGACTACATCCATAGATACGCAGTATTTT
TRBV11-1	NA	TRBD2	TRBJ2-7	CASSFTLTGTSGYEQYF	TGTGCCAGCAGCTTTACACTAACCGGGACTAGCGGCTACGAGCAGTACTTC
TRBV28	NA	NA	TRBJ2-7	CASSLWGARAYEQYF	TGTGCCAGCAGTTTGTGGGGGGCGCGAGCCTACGAGCAGTACTTC
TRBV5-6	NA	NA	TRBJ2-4	CASSGGLQKNIQYF	TGTGCCAGCAGCGGCGGGCTACAGAAAAACATTCAGTACTTC
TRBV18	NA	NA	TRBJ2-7	CASSPVPGNEEQYF	TGTGCCAGCTCACCAGTTCCGGGTAACGAAGAGCAGTACTTC
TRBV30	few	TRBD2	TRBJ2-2	CAWRVGLATGELFF	TGTGCCTGGAGGGTGGGACTAGCGACCGGGGAGCTGTTTTTT
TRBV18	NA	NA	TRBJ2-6	CASSPFNSGGANVLTF	TGTGCCAGCTCACCATTTAACAGCGGTGGGGCCAACGTCCTGACTTTC
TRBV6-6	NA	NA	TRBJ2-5	CASSYGGGAWETQYF	TGTGCCAGCAGTTACGGGGGGGGCGCGTGGGAGACCCAGTACTTC
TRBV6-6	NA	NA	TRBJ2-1	CASSHGVGEQFF	TGTGCCAGCAGCCACGGGGTCGGTGAGCAGTTCTTC
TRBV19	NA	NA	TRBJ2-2	CASSMGSPGELFF	TGTGCCAGTAGTATGGGATCCCCCGGGGAGCTGTTTTTT
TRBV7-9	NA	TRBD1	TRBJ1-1	CASSLGQGETEAFF	TGTGCCAGCAGCCTCGGACAGGGTGAGACTGAAGCTTTCTTT
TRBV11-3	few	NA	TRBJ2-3	CASSLGATDTQYF	TGTGCCAGCAGCCTAGGGGCCACAGATACGCAGTATTTT
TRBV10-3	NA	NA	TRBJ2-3	CAISGQTDTQYF	TGTGCCATCAGTGGACAGACAGATACGCAGTATTTT
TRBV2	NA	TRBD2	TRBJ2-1	CASSDQSGRKFF	TGTGCCAGCAGTGATCAGAGCGGGAGGAAGTTCTTC
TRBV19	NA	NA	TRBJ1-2	CASSTDRDLANYGYTF	TGTGCCAGTAGTACAGACCGGGACCTAGCTAACTATGGCTACACCTTC
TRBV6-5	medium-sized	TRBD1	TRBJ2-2	CASRRQGATGELFF	TGTGCCAGCAGACGACAGGGAGCCACCGGGGAGCTGTTTTTT
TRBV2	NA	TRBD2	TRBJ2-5	CASSGLSGREYF	TGTGCCAGCAGTGGACTTAGCGGGAGGGAGTACTTC
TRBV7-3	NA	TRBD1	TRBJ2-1	CASSLPNRGPLIF	TGTGCCAGCAGCCTCCCCAACAGGGGCCCCTTGATCTTC
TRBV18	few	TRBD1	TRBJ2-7	CASSPGTGEYEQYF	TGTGCCAGCTCACCGGGGACAGGTGAATACGAGCAGTACTTC
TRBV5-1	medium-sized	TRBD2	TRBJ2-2	CASSLGLAGATGELFF	TGCGCCAGCAGCTTGGGACTAGCGGGAGCCACCGGGGAGCTGTTTTTT
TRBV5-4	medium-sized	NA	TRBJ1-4	CASSLAAGGGEKLFF	TGTGCCAGCAGCCTGGCTGCCGGAGGTGGCGAAAAACTGTTTTTT
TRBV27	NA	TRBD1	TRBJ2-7	CASSLGPRGQYEQYF	TGTGCCAGCAGTTTAGGGCCAAGGGGGCAATACGAGCAGTACTTC
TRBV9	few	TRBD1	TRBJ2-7	CASSPRDRLFYEQYF	TGTGCCAGCAGCCCCCGGGACAGGTTATTCTACGAGCAGTACTTC
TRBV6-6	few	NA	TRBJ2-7	CASSYGTGGSYEQYF	TGTGCCAGCAGTTACGGAACGGGTGGCTCCTACGAGCAGTACTTC
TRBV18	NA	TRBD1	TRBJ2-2	CASSHLTAGTGELAGELFF	TGTGCCAGCTCACACTTAACCGCCGGGACAGGGGAGTTGGCCGGGGAGCTGTTTTTT
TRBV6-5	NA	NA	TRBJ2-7	CASSLAWYEQYF	TGTGCCAGTAGTCTAGCGTGGTACGAGCAGTACTTC
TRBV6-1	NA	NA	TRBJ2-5	CASSGTRVVGETQYF	TGTGCCAGCAGTGGGACGAGGGTCGTGGGAGAGACCCAGTACTTC
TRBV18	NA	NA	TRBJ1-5	CASSPYQHQPQHF	TGTGCCAGCTCACCATACCAACATCAGCCCCAGCATTTT
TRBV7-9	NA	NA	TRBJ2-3	CASSPGNTQYF	TGTGCCAGCAGCCCCGGGAATACGCAGTATTTT
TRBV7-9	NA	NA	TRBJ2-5	CASSSRLGPQTQYF	TGTGCCAGCAGCTCCCGCTTGGGGCCTCAGACCCAGTACTTC
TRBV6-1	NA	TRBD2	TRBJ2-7	CASSFSGTSGYEQYF	TGTGCCAGCAGTTTTTCCGGGACTAGCGGCTACGAGCAGTACTTC
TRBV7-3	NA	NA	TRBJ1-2	CASSLSGAEGRMGYTF	TGTGCCAGCAGCTTAAGTGGGGCGGAGGGTCGAATGGGCTACACCTTC